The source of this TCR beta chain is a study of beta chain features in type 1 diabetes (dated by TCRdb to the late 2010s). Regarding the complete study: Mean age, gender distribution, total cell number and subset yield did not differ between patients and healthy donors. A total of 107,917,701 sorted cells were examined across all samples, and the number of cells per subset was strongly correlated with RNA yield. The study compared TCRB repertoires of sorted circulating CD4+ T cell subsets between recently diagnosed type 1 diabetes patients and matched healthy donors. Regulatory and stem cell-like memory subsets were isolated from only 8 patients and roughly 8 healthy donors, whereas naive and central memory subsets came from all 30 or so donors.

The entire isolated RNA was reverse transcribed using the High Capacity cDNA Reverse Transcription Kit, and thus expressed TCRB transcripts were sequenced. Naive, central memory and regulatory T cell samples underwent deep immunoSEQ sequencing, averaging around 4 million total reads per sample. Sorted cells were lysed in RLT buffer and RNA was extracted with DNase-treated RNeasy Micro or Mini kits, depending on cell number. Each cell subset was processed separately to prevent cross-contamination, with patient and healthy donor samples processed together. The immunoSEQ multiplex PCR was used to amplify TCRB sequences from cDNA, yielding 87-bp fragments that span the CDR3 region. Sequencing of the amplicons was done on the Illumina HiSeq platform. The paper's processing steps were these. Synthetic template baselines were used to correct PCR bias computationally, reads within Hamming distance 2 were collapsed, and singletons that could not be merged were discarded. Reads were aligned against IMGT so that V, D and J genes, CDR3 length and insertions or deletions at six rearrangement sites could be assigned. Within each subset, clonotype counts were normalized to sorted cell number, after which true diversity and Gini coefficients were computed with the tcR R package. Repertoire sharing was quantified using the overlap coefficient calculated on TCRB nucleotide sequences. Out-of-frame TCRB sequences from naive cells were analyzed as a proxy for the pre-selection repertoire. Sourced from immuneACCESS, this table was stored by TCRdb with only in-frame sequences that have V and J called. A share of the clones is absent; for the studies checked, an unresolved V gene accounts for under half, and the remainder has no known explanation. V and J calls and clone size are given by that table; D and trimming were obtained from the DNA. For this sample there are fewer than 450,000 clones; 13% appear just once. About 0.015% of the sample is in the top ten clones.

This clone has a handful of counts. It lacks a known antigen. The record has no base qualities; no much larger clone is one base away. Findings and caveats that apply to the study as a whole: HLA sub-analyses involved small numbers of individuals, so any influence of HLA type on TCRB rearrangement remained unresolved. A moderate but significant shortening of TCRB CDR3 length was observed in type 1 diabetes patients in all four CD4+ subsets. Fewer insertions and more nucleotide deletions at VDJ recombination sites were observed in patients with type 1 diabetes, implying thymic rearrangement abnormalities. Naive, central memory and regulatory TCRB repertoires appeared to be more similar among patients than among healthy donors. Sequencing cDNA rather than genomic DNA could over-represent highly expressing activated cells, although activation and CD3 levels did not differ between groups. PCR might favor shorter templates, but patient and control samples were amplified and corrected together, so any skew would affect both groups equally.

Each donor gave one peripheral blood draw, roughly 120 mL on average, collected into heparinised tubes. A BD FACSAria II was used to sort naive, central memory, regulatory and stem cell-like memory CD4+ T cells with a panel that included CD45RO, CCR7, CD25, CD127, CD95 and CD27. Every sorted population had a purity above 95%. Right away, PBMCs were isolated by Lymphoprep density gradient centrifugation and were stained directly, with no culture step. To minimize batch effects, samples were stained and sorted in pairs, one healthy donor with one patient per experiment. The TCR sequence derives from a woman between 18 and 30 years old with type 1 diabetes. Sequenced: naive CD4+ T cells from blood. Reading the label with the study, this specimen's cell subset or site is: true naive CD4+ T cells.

The CDR3 region: CASKRTGGWEQYV. The DNA reads TGTGCCAGCAAAAGGACAGGGGGCTGGGAGCAGTACGTC. In this chain, TRBV27 is recombined with TRBJ2-7; a stretch of 11 junction bases matches TRBD1. Trimming accounts for 7 bases at V and 7 bases at J, while the number of junction bases matched to no gene is 6. There are 13 amino acids in the CDR3, from cysteine to valine inclusive. The entry retains the CDR3 DNA only, 39 bases that are in frame from base 1. The germline V gene encodes CDR1 MNHEY and CDR2 SMNVEV (reference sequence).